This T cell receptor (beta chain) emerged from a study of vaccination effects on CD4 cells after COVID-19 (dated 2022 in TCRdb). Study-wide context: Each participant received two doses of an mRNA SARS-CoV-2 vaccine, either BNT162b2 or mRNA-1273. Pre-vaccine samples were collected from two convalescent patients 16 days and one week before the first dose, corresponding to 142 and 148 days after COVID-19 diagnosis. SARS-CoV-2 spike-specific CD4+ TCR repertoires were compared before and after mRNA vaccination in COVID-19 convalescent patients and in infection-naive vaccine recipients. Altogether, nine to ten COVID-19 convalescent patients and 4 SARS-CoV-2-naive healthy vaccine recipients made up the full study. Cultures from other donors in the study were sequenced using the Oncomine TCR Beta short-read assay on an Illumina iSeq 100.

On this clone itself: What antigen it recognizes has not been identified. No quality values exist for individual bases; no much larger clone is one base distant.

Library preparation used the immunoSEQ multiplex PCR assay. DNA from the cultured, isolated CD4+ T cells was subjected to TCR beta CDR3 sequencing. The authors' analysis ran thus. Non-productive TCR sequences were removed and reads were trimmed to the CDR3 region, keeping CDR3s of at least 7 amino acids. Antigen-specific clonotypes were identified using the MANAFEST web app by comparison of expansion in peptide wells against reference cultures. To be called positive, a clone needed expansion at FDR<0.05 compared with the reference and with all other wells, an odds ratio greater than 5, and a frequency greater than 0.1% in two replicate wells. A clonotype was called cross-reactive if it was significantly expanded both in SARS-CoV-2 spike wells and in at least one common cold coronavirus spike condition. CDR3 similarity was assessed by Levenshtein distance using the stringdist R package, and unrooted trees were constructed with ape in R 3.6.1. TCRdb stores this immuneACCESS table with in-frame sequences only. Part of the clones is absent; in the studies checked, under half of the shortfall reflects unresolved V genes, and no reason is known for the rest. Clone size and V and J calls were adopted from that table, with D and trimming inferred from the DNA. The sample has tens of thousands of clones on record, around 73% of them singletons. The ten largest clonotypes hold approximately 33% of the sample.

Overall results and qualifications from the work: At late post-vaccination timepoints, both infection-induced and vaccine-induced clones showed marked clonal contraction, consistent with waning T cell responses. The study was limited by a small number of convalescent patients, and early post-infection timepoints were lacking. In convalescent patients, the post-vaccine spike-reactive repertoire consisted mainly of new vaccine-induced clones, largely distinct from infection-induced clones.

The ViraFEST assay stimulated PBMC with viral peptide pools and then used TCR sequencing to identify antigen-specific CD4+ T cell clonotypes by expansion. After more than 9 days of culture, CD4+ T cells were isolated with the EasySep CD4+ T cell isolation kit. PCR-confirmed SARS-CoV-2 infection had occurred in convalescent patients between March and December 2020, before the Alpha, Beta and Delta variants emerged in the United States. Some 2 million PBMC per well were cultured with around 9.8 ug/ml peptides in IMDM containing around 5.3% human AB serum, 10 IU/ml IL-2 and gentamicin. On days 3 and 7, half of the culture medium was replaced with fresh IL-2-containing medium. Unless noted otherwise, every peptide stimulation condition was grown in triplicate wells. Using Ficoll-Paque Plus gradient centrifugation, PBMC were separated from whole blood and then either used fresh or cryopreserved at -140C. Genomic DNA was extracted from cultured CD4+ T cells with the QIAamp micro DNA kit.

V lost 0 bases and J lost 5 bases; the stretch between them is 9 bases long. Reading from cysteine to phenylalanine, the CDR3 counts 14 amino acids. The retained sequence is limited to the CDR3, 42 bases, with the frame set at the first base. CDR1 and CDR2, looked up from the germline V gene, are SGDLS and YYNGEE. The V gene is TRBV9 and the J gene is TRBJ2-4, with the identity of the D gene unclear. The source is a human donor who had a prior SARS-CoV-2 infection. Sequences were derived from CD4+ T cells from PBMCs cultured with a peptide pool, sampled before COVID-19 vaccination. The DNA is TGTGCCAGCAGCGTAGGCCAACCCGAAAACATTCAGTACTTC. Its protein reads: CASSVGQPENIQYF.